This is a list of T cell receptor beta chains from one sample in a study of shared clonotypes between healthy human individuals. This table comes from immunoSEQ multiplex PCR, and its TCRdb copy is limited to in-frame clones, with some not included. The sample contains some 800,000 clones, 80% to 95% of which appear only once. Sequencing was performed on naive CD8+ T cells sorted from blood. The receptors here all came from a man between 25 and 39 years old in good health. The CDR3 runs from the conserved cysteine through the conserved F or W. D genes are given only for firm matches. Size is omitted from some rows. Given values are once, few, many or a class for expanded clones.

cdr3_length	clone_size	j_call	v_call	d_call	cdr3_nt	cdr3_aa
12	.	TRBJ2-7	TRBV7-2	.	TGTGCCTCCTCAGGACCTGACTACGAGCAGTACTTC	CASSGPDYEQYF
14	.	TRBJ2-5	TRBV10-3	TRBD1	TGTGCCATCAGGTCCAGGGGGCACCAAGAGACCCAGTACTTC	CAIRSRGHQETQYF
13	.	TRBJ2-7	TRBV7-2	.	TGTGCCAGCAGCCGGGACGCATCCTACGAGCAGTACTTC	CASSRDASYEQYF
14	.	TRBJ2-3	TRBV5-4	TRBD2	TGTGCCAGCACCATACTAGCGGGACCAGATACGCAGTATTTT	CASTILAGPDTQYF
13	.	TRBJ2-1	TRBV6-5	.	TGTGCCAGCGGCGGCACCTCCTACAATGAGCAGTTCTTC	CASGGTSYNEQFF
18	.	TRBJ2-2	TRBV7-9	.	TGTGCCAGCAGCCCTCTGACTCAATCCCGCTTTAACACCGGGGAGCTGTTTTTT	CASSPLTQSRFNTGELFF
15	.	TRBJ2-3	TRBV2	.	TGTGCCAGCAGTACCGAGGCTATTGACACAGATACGCAGTATTTT	CASSTEAIDTDTQYF
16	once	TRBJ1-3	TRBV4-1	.	TGCGCCAGCAGTTCCGAGGATCTGGGGGCTGGAAACACCATATATTTT	CASSSEDLGAGNTIYF
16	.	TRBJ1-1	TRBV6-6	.	TGTGCCAGCAGCAACAGGGATTGGGGGATGAACACTGAAGCTTTCTTT	CASSNRDWGMNTEAFF
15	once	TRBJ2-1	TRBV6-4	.	TGTGCCAGCAGTGACGGGGCAGTGGGGTACAATGAGCAGTTCTTC	CASSDGAVGYNEQFF
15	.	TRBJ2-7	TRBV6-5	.	TGTGCCAGCAGCCCCTTGGGGGGGGCAGCCTACGAGCAGTACTTC	CASSPLGGAAYEQYF
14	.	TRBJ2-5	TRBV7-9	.	TGTGCCAGCAGCTTAGTACCCCAGGTTGAGACCCAGTACTTC	CASSLVPQVETQYF